The next 6 T cell receptor beta chains were all read from a single sample in a study of spatial heterogeneity in lung cancer (dated by TCRdb to about 2019). The meaning of the sample's time point label: sample taken at primary tumor resection. The library was prepared using 5' RACE. Sequencing relied on a NextSeq 500. TCRdb reran the public reads through fastp at Q25 and MiXCR, keeping productive beta chains. Rows are combined by CDR3 protein, so each entry shows the most common genes and DNA. This sample holds approximately 3,500 distinct CDR3 sequences; 2.5% to 3% were observed only once. In total, the top ten clones hold approximately 12% of the sample. This material consisted of normal lung tissue next to the tumor, taken at surgery. Receptors originate from a female donor with early-stage non-small cell lung cancer.

This clonotype is medium-sized. The CDR3 protein is CAIRIGTNTEAFF. CDR3 in DNA: TGTGCCATCAGGATCGGGACTAACACTGAAGCTTTCTTT. The V call is TRBV10-3, the J call TRBJ1-1; perhaps TRBD1 as D (5 bases). Trimming shortened V by 6 bases and J by 2 bases, and 10 bases separated the two germline ends. The CDR3 totals 13 residues. Germline CDR1 is ENHRY and CDR2 is SYGVKD.

Judged by abundance, this clonotype is medium-sized. This sequence joins TRBV4-3 and TRBJ2-2; 8 bases align to TRBD2. With V trimmed by 1 base and J by 0 bases, 4 bases remained unmatched. The CDR3 consists of 17 residues. Germline CDR1 reads LGHNA; CDR2 reads YSLEER. DNA for the CDR3: TGCGCCAGCAGCCAAGTCCCGGGACTAGCGAACACCGGGGAGCTGTTTTTT. It yields the protein CASSQVPGLANTGELFF.

This clonotype was seen repeatedly, ten times or more. V usage is TRBV4-2 and J usage is TRBJ2-7; weak D call: TRBD2 (7 bases). This CDR3 region has 15 residues. Germline V gene lookup returns CDR1 LGHNA and CDR2 YNFKEQ. Trimming cost V 5 bases and J 4 bases, with 18 bases left between them. CDR3 in amino acids: CASSSEGGGTYEQYF. For the CDR3, the DNA is TGTGCCAGCAGCAGTGAAGGGGGGGGCACTTACGAGCAGTACTTC.

The CDR3 nucleotides read TGTGCCAGCAGTTATTATTCCCCTTCCTACAATGAGCAGTTCTTC. This gives the protein CASSYYSPSYNEQFF. This chain links TRBV6-2 or TRBV6-3 with TRBJ2-1; no reliable D call. The germline gives CDR1 MNHEY, CDR2 SVGEGT. CDR3 length: 15 amino acids. The ends were cut back, 3 bases at V and 1 base at J, with 10 bases in the middle.

This clonotype ranks as medium-sized. The V gene is TRBV6-5, the J gene TRBJ2-3; TRBD1 matches at 7 bases. Germline CDR1 is MNHEY and CDR2 is SVGAGI. The CDR3 is made up of 15 amino acids. The trim removed 5 bases at V and 5 bases at J, leaving 10 bases unmatched. Here the CDR3 reads CASSPQGVVGDTQYF. The CDR3 DNA sequence: TGTGCCAGCAGTCCTCAGGGGGTAGTGGGAGATACGCAGTATTTT.

This clonotype is medium-sized (0.01 to 0.1%) by share. V gene TRBV18 combines with J gene TRBJ2-3, with D perhaps given as TRBD1 or TRBD2 (6 bases each). Trimming shortened V by 6 bases and J by 4 bases, and 17 bases separated the two germline ends. This CDR3 has 15 amino acids. Germline CDR1 reads KGHSH; CDR2 reads LQKENI. The CDR3 loop reads CASSPRGQNADTQYF. The CDR3 DNA reads TGTGCCAGCTCCCCCCGGGGGCAGAACGCAGATACGCAGTATTTT. The whole variable domain, remainder taken from reference TRBV18 and TRBJ2-3, is NAGVMQNPRHLVRRRGQEARLRCSPMKGHSHVYWYRQLPEEGLKFMVYLQKENIIDESGMPKERFSAEFPKEGPSILRIQQVVRGDSAAYFCASSPRGQNADTQYFGPGTRLTVL.